Shown below are 22 T cell receptor beta chains from a single sample sequenced in a study of T cell responses to AZD1222 COVID-19 vaccine. The repertoire was sequenced with immunoSEQ multiplex PCR; TCRdb's copy has only in-frame clones and lacks some. The sample consists of around 140,000 clones, about 91% of them appearing once. The sample was peripheral blood, taken 28 days after the second AZD1222 dose. These receptors all stem from an adult who received the AZD1222 COVID-19 vaccine.

The rearrangement links TRBV5-1 to TRBJ1-1; a weak D match, TRBD1 (6 bases). The CDR3 totals 14 residues. Germline V gene sequence: CDR1 SGHRS, CDR2 YFSETQ. Trimming cost V 4 bases and J 1 base, with 11 bases left between them. CDR3 in amino acids: CASSRQGWNTEAFF. The CDR3 DNA sequence: TGCGCCAGCAGCCGTCAGGGGTGGAACACTGAAGCTTTCTTT.

The CDR3 loop is CASSQWRSVVSGGYTF. The CDR3 bases are TGTGCCAGCAGCCAATGGAGATCGGTAGTGTCTGGTGGCTACACCTTC. The chain is built from TRBV3-1 (or the pseudogene TRBV3-2) and TRBJ1-2; D gene ambiguous. The germline V gene encodes CDR1 LGHDT and CDR2 YNNKEL (reference sequence). The CDR3 covers 16 residues. Trimming removed 2 bases at V and 7 bases at J, with 20 bases between.

The rearrangement links TRBV19 to TRBJ2-2, with 9 bases identical to TRBD2. CDR1 is LNHDA and CDR2 is SQIVND in the germline V gene (reference sequence). With V trimmed by 5 bases and J by 6 bases, 13 bases remained unmatched. This CDR3 is built from 17 residues. CDR3 nucleotide sequence: TGTGCCAGTAGTCTGATAGCGGGAGCTTCAAAGGCCGGGGAGCTGTTTTTT. It specifies CASSLIAGASKAGELFF.

The V gene is TRBV6-5, the J gene TRBJ2-1; TRBD2 aligns across 9 bases. Germline-derived CDR1 and CDR2 are MNHEY and SVGAGI. The CDR3 has 12 residues. V lost 11 bases to trimming and J lost 8 bases; unmatched junction nucleotides: 7. In DNA, the CDR3 is TGTGCCTCGCGGGGGGGCTGGGATGAGCAGTTCTTC. Amino acids: CASRGGWDEQFF.

CDR3 bases: TGTGCCAGCAGAATAGTAGGTGTCAGAAACTACGAGCAGTACGTC. Protein sequence: CASRIVGVRNYEQYV. The chain recombines TRBV2 with TRBJ2-7; D is uncertain. Germline CDR1 is SNHLY and CDR2 is FYNNEI. This CDR3 region has 15 residues. The V end was cut by 6 bases, the J end by 3 bases, with 18 bases between.

The chain combines TRBV12-3 or TRBV12-4 with TRBJ1-2; possible D gene TRBD1, 5 bases. The V and J ends lost 1 base and 4 bases respectively, with 7 bases between them. CDR3 size: 13 residues. CDR3 in DNA: TGTGCCAGCAGTTTAGGAGGGGCCTATGGCTACACCTTC. It specifies CASSLGGAYGYTF.

The chain is built from TRBV19 and TRBJ1-2, with TRBD1 identical over 8 bases. There are 14 residues in the CDR3. Unmatched junction bases numbered 6, after V lost 6 bases and J lost 3 bases. The germline V gene encodes CDR1 LNHDA and CDR2 SQIVND (reference sequence). CDR3 coding DNA: TGTGCCAGTAGCGGACAGGGATTGGACTATGGCTACACCTTC. This sequence encodes CASSGQGLDYGYTF.

The chain joins TRBV30 to TRBJ1-1, with D unclear. V was shortened by 0 bases and J by 3 bases, with 11 bases between the two germline ends. Germline V gene data show CDR1 as GTSNPN and CDR2 as SVGIG (reference sequence). The CDR3 extends over 14 amino acids. The CDR3 DNA reads as TGTGCCTGGAGTGTACCCAGCGGGTACACTGAAGCTTTCTTT. This codes for CAWSVPSGYTEAFF.

This clone was counted once. V and J are TRBV7-9 and TRBJ1-1; 10 nucleotides align to TRBD1. This CDR3 is built from 13 residues. Trimming removed 5 bases from V and 7 bases from J; junction bases left unmatched: 4. Per germline, CDR1 SEHNR and CDR2 FQNEAQ (reference sequence). CDR3 nucleotides: TGTGCCAGCAGCCTGGGACAGGGGATTGAAGCTTTCTTT. Translated, it gives CASSLGQGIEAFF.

The rearrangement links TRBV25-1 to TRBJ1-1; no definite D call. The CDR3 consists of 15 residues. The V end lost 2 bases, the J end lost 8 bases, and 18 bases lay between the germline ends. The germline CDR1 and CDR2 sequences are MGHDK and SYGVNS. The DNA of the CDR3 is TGTGCCAGCAGTGAAGAGGGCACGACCCGACCCGAAGCTTTCTTT. This encodes CASSEEGTTRPEAFF.

The rearrangement links TRBV28 to TRBJ1-2, with 7 positions matching TRBD1. Unmatched junction bases numbered 21, after V lost 7 bases and J lost 4 bases. The CDR3 has 18 residues. Per germline, CDR1 MDHEN and CDR2 SYDVKM. The DNA of the CDR3 is TGTGCCAGCATCCCCCTTAAGATAGGCCGGGACAGTCCCTATGGCTACACCTTC. Its translation is CASIPLKIGRDSPYGYTF.

In its sample, this clone was seen once. The chain carries TRBV5-1 and TRBJ1-2; 7 bases line up with TRBD1. Germline CDR1 SGHRS, CDR2 YFSETQ. This CDR3 is 15 amino acids long. V gave up 1 base and J gave up 5 bases; unmatched junction bases: 8. The CDR3 loop is CASSLTTGWRYGYTF. The CDR3 region has the DNA TGCGCCAGCAGCTTGACGACAGGGTGGAGGTATGGCTACACCTTC.

This chain links TRBV6-5 with TRBJ2-3; maybe TRBD2 (6 bases). Germline lookup yields CDR1 MNHEY and CDR2 SVGAGI. Trimming took 8 bases from V and 0 from J, leaving 15 bases between them. CDR3 length equals 15 residues. CDR3 sequence: CASGLASLSTDTQYF. The CDR3 DNA follows: TGTGCCAGCGGGCTAGCGTCTCTCAGCACAGATACGCAGTATTTT.

The chain joins TRBV6-5 to TRBJ2-7, with TRBD2 matching 7 bases. Germline V CDR1 and CDR2: MNHEY, SVGAGI. The CDR3 is 14 residues long. V shed 6 bases, J shed 4 bases, and the junction held 9 bases outside the gene matches. The CDR3: CASSRSGVGYEQYF. As DNA, the CDR3 is TGTGCCAGCAGCCGAAGCGGGGTTGGGTACGAGCAGTACTTC.

This chain connects TRBV7-9 to TRBJ2-3; D possibly uses TRBD1 or TRBD2 (7 bases each). Germline V gives CDR1 SEHNR, CDR2 FQNEAQ (reference sequence). The CDR3 has 14 amino acids. The V and J ends lost 0 bases and 6 bases respectively, with 10 bases between them. The chain's CDR3 is CASSLAQGGDTQYF. The CDR3, as DNA: TGTGCCAGCAGCTTAGCCCAGGGGGGGGATACGCAGTATTTT.

This chain joins TRBV5-1 and TRBJ1-5; the match to TRBD1 covers 8 bases. The CDR3 runs to 15 residues. V trimming: 4 bases; J trimming: 0 bases; junction bases outside the gene matches: 3. The V gene's germline CDR1 is SGHRS and CDR2 YFSETQ. The DNA of the CDR3 is TGCGCCAGCAGCGTACAGGGGGATAGCAATCAGCCCCAGCATTTT. Translating gives CASSVQGDSNQPQHF. Full variable domain (rest looked up from reference TRBV5-1 and TRBJ1-5): KAGVTQTPRYLIKTRGQQVTLSCSPISGHRSVSWYQQTPGQGLQFLFEYFSETQRNKGNFPGRFSGRQFSNSRSEMNVSTLELGDSALYLCASSVQGDSNQPQHFGDGTRLSIL.

This chain uses TRBV6-5 with TRBJ1-2; no clear D. V was clipped by 2 bases and J by 5 bases, with 6 bases between them. The CDR3 consists of 12 residues. Germline lookup yields CDR1 MNHEY and CDR2 SVGAGI. Here the CDR3 reads CASSYLGYGYTF. The CDR3 region has the DNA TGTGCCAGCAGTTACCTGGGATATGGCTACACCTTC.

J is TRBJ1-2 and V is TRBV5-5; no clear D gene. This CDR3 is built from 13 residues. Germline V gives CDR1 SGHKS, CDR2 YYEKEE (reference sequence). V lost 3 bases and J lost 4, with 10 bases in between. The CDR3 nucleotides read TGTGCCAGCAGCTCCGGAGGCCTCTATGGCTACACCTTC. This gives the protein CASSSGGLYGYTF.

This chain uses TRBV24-1 with TRBJ2-3, with a tentative D call TRBD2 (7 bases). Germline V CDR1 and CDR2: KGHDR, SFDVKD. Between the trimmed V and J ends, which lost 3 bases and 5 bases, there was a span of 17 bases. The CDR3 contains 16 residues. The CDR3 DNA reads as TGTGCCACCAGTGATACTAGCGTTGAAGGGGGAGATACGCAGTATTTT. As protein: CATSDTSVEGGDTQYF.

V is TRBV18 and J is TRBJ1-2; tentatively, D is TRBD1 (5 bases). Trimming took 2 bases from V and 4 from J, leaving 14 bases between them. CDR3 length equals 15 residues. Germline V gives CDR1 KGHSH, CDR2 LQKENI. This CDR3 reads CASSPGAGSIYGYTF. The CDR3 DNA is TGTGCCAGCTCACCAGGGGCTGGATCAATCTATGGCTACACCTTC. The full variable domain, its missing parts supplied by reference TRBV18 and TRBJ1-2, is NAGVMQNPRHLVRRRGQEARLRCSPMKGHSHVYWYRQLPEEGLKFMVYLQKENIIDESGMPKERFSAEFPKEGPSILRIQQVVRGDSAAYFCASSPGAGSIYGYTFGSGTRLTVV.

The rearrangement links TRBV3-1 (or the pseudogene TRBV3-2) to TRBJ1-5; a possible D gene is TRBD1 (5 bases). V lost 1 base and J 5 bases, leaving 6 bases between the germline ends. In germline, CDR1 is LGHDT, CDR2 YNNKEL (reference sequence). The CDR3 is 13 amino acids. For the CDR3, the DNA is TGTGCCAGCAGCCAAGCCAGGGATCAGCCCCAGCATTTT. Translating gives CASSQARDQPQHF.

This chain connects TRBV28 to TRBJ1-6; the D is unclear. The CDR3 totals 11 residues. Germline V gives CDR1 MDHEN, CDR2 SYDVKM. V gave up 6 bases and J gave up 12 bases, with 9 bases separating them. CDR3 in DNA: TGTGCCAGCAGATCCGGAGGACCCCTCCACTTT. Amino acid sequence: CASRSGGPLHF.